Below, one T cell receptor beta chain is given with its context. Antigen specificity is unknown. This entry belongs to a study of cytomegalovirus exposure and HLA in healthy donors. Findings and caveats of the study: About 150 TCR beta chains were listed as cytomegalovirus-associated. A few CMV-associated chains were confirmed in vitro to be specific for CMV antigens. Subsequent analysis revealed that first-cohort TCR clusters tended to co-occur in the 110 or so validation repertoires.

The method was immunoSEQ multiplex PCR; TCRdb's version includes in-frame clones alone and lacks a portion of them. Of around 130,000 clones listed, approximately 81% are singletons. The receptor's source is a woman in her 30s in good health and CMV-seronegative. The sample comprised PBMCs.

CDR3 in DNA: TGTGCCAGCGGGCGAGACGAGACCGGGGAGCTGTTTTTT. Amino acid sequence: CASGRDETGELFF. The V gene is TRBV27, the J gene TRBJ2-2; D gene unclear. Germline assignment: CDR1 MNHEY and CDR2 SMNVEV (reference sequence). V lost 8 bases and J lost 5, with 12 bases in between. The CDR3 extends over 13 amino acids.